These 14 T cell receptor beta chains were sequenced from one sample in a study of cytomegalovirus exposure and HLA in healthy donors. The PCR used 60 Vbeta and 13 Jbeta primers. The assay was immunoSEQ multiplex PCR, and TCRdb's table has in-frame clones only and misses some. The sample shows 100,000 to 130,000 clones, roughly 73% of them seen only once. The sample comprised PBMCs. These receptor sequences come from a man aged 25 to 40 in good health and CMV-seronegative.

The genes are TRBV5-4 and TRBJ1-2, with TRBD1 identical over 8 bases. CDR1 is SGHNT, CDR2 YYREEE, per germline (reference sequence). This CDR3 is built from 15 residues. V lost 6 bases to trimming and J lost 4 bases; unmatched junction nucleotides: 11. The CDR3 protein is CASTPGTGPSYGYTF. The DNA for the CDR3 is TGTGCCAGCACCCCCGGGACAGGCCCTAGCTATGGCTACACCTTC.

J is TRBJ2-1 and V is TRBV5-1, with D perhaps matching TRBD2 (6 bases). Trimming removed 2 bases from V and 9 bases from J, with 12 bases in between. This CDR3 has 13 residues. In germline, CDR1 is SGHRS, CDR2 YFSETQ. The CDR3 DNA reads TGCGCCAGCAGCTTCGGAGGGAAGGGTGAGCAGTTCTTC. It specifies CASSFGGKGEQFF.

This clone was seen a single time. The V call is TRBV6-4, the J call TRBJ2-3, with 12 bases that match TRBD2. CDR1 and CDR2 (germline): MRHNA, SNTAGT. This CDR3 contains 16 residues. V dropped 8 bases and J dropped 0; count of bases not matched to a gene: 6. CDR3 in DNA: TGTGCCAGCGGAAGTGGGACTAGCGGGAGCACAGATACGCAGTATTTT. It translates to CASGSGTSGSTDTQYF.

This clone appeared once. This sequence joins TRBV14 and TRBJ1-2, with 8 nucleotides matching TRBD1. This CDR3 has 15 amino acids. Germline values: CDR1 SGHDN, CDR2 FVKESK. Trimming removed 0 bases from V and 8 bases from J; junction bases left unmatched: 8. CDR3 nucleotides: TGTGCCAGCAGCCAAGAAGGCAGGGGGCGTGCAGGCTACACCTTC. This translates into CASSQEGRGRAGYTF.

This chain joins TRBV5-1 and TRBJ2-3; 9 bases map to TRBD2. The germline V gene has CDR1 SGHRS and CDR2 YFSETQ. The V gene end was trimmed by 4 bases and the J gene end by 5 bases; junction bases not matched to a gene: 8. This CDR3 is built from 15 residues. CDR3 coding DNA: TGCGCCAGCAGCCCCAGCGGGGGGTTTGGAGATACGCAGTATTTT. Encoded protein: CASSPSGGFGDTQYF.

In this sample, this clone turned up once. The chain combines TRBV5-1 with TRBJ2-1; 7 bases fit TRBD1. This CDR3 comprises 14 residues. V trimming: 5 bases; J trimming: 0 bases; junction bases outside the gene matches: 2. Germline V gene sequence: CDR1 SGHRS, CDR2 YFSETQ. DNA of the CDR3: TGCGCCAGCAGGGGGGACAGCTCCTACAATGAGCAGTTCTTC. Translation gives CASRGDSSYNEQFF.

The chain links TRBV28 to TRBJ1-1; D uncertain. The CDR3 has 14 residues. Trimming stripped 3 bases from V and 0 bases from J, with 8 bases between. The germline CDR1 and CDR2 sequences are MDHEN and SYDVKM. The CDR3 bases are TGTGCCAGCAGTTTGAGGGAACTGAACACTGAAGCTTTCTTT. Its protein product is CASSLRELNTEAFF.

This clone was found a few times. The chain employs TRBV15 and TRBJ2-7, with a possible D match to TRBD2 (6 bases). This CDR3 has 14 amino acids. Germline CDR1 LNHNV, CDR2 YYDKDF (reference sequence). V was clipped by 0 bases and J by 4 bases, with 10 bases between them. The CDR3 DNA reads as TGTGCCACCAGCAGAGATATTGGGGGGTACGAGCAGTACTTC. Its translation: CATSRDIGGYEQYF. Complete variable domain (other parts from reference TRBV15 and TRBJ2-7): DAMVIQNPRYQVTQFGKPVTLSCSQTLNHNVMYWYQQKSSQAPKLLFHYYDKDFNNEADTPDNFQSRRPNTSFCFLDIRSPGLGDTAMYLCATSRDIGGYEQYFGPGTRLTVT.

The V call is TRBV6-1, the J call TRBJ2-1, with TRBD1 as a possible D gene (5 bases). This CDR3 is 15 amino acids long. The germline gives CDR1 MNHNS, CDR2 SASEGT. Trimming removed 4 bases at V and 8 bases at J, with 18 bases between. CDR3 sequence: CASSATARRWDEQFF. CDR3 nucleotide sequence: TGTGCCAGCAGTGCGACAGCCCGCCGATGGGATGAGCAGTTCTTC.

This chain links TRBV12-5 with TRBJ2-7, with TRBD1 identical over 9 bases. J lost 4 bases, V lost 1 base, and 8 bases had no gene match. CDR1 LGHNT and CDR2 FRNRAP come from the germline V gene. This CDR3 is 16 amino acids long. Here the CDR3 DNA reads TGTGCTAGTGGTTTGGATAAAGGACAGGGGATGTACGAGCAGTACTTC. Residues: CASGLDKGQGMYEQYF.

The chain combines TRBV11-3 with TRBJ1-1, with 7 bases fitting TRBD1. Germline V gene data show CDR1 as SGHNT and CDR2 as YENEEA. The CDR3 has 14 residues. V shed 2 bases and J 3 bases; nucleotides not matched to a gene: 3. CDR3 nucleotides: TGTGCCAGCAGCTTATCTGGACAGGACACTGAAGCTTTCTTT. This gives the protein CASSLSGQDTEAFF.

The rearrangement joins TRBV27 to TRBJ2-7, with 7 bases matching TRBD1. This CDR3 contains 13 residues. In germline, CDR1 is MNHEY, CDR2 SMNVEV (reference sequence). V shed 3 bases and J 3 bases; nucleotides not matched to a gene: 2. CDR3 sequence (DNA): TGTGCCAGCAGTTTCGGGACAGACTACGAGCAGTACTTC. As protein: CASSFGTDYEQYF.

The V call is TRBV11-2, the J call TRBJ2-7; 8 positions match TRBD1. CDR3 length: 11 residues. CDR1 is SGHAT and CDR2 is FQNNGV in the germline V gene. The ends lost 5 bases at V and 7 bases at J; junction bases unmatched: 1. The CDR3 reads CASSTGGEQYF. DNA of the CDR3: TGTGCCAGCAGCACAGGGGGGGAGCAGTACTTC.

The chain has TRBV5-8 and TRBJ1-4, with 9 bases aligning to TRBD1. Germline V gene lookup returns CDR1 SGHTS and CDR2 YDEGEE. The CDR3 contains 15 residues. Trimming removed 4 bases from V and 3 bases from J; junction bases left unmatched: 4. For the CDR3, the DNA is TGTGCCAGCAGCCTAGGGGACAGGGCTAATGAAAAACTGTTTTTT. This gives the protein CASSLGDRANEKLFF.